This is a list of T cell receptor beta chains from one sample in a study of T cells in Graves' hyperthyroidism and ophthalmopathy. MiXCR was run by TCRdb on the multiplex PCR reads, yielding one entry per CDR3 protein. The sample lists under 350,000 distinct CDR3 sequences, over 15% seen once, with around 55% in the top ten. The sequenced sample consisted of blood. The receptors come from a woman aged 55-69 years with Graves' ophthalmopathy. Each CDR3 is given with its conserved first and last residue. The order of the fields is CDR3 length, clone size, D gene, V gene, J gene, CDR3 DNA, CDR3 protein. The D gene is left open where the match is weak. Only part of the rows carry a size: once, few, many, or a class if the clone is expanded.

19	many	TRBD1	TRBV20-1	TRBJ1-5	TGCAGTGCTAGAGTCCCGGAGGGACAGGGGGGCTATAGCAATCAGCCCCAGCATTTT	CSARVPEGQGGYSNQPQHF
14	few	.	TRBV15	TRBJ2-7	TGTGCCACCAGCAGAGATCTAACGGACCAGTTGCGGTACTTC	CATSRDLTDQLRYF
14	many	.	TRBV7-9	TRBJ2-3	TGTGCCAGCAGCTCGAGGACTAACACAGATACGCAGTATTTT	CASSSRTNTDTQYF
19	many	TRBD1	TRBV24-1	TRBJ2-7	TGTGCCACCAGTGACCACCAAGATGATACTGGACAGGGGGCCCACGAGCAGTACTTC	CATSDHQDDTGQGAHEQYF
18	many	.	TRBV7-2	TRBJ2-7	TGTGCCAGCAGCGTTCGGGGGCTAGTTGGGTTCAGTAACTACGAGCAGTACTTC	CASSVRGLVGFSNYEQYF
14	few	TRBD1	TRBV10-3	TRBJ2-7	TGTGCCATCAGTGATTACGGGACAGGGGACGAGCAGTACTTC	CAISDYGTGDEQYF
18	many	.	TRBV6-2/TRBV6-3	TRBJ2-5	TGTGCCAGCAGTTACTCGATGTCGGGGGGCCCGACGAAAGAGACCCAGTACTTC	CASSYSMSGGPTKETQYF
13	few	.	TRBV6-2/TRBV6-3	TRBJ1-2	TGTGCCAGCAGTTTTCGGGATCAGCGGGGCTACACCTTC	CASSFRDQRGYTF
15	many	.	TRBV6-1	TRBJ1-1	TGTGCCAGCAGTGAATCCGGGGGAGGGTACACTGAAGCTTTCTTT	CASSESGGGYTEAFF
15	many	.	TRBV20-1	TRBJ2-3	TGCAGTGCTAGGAGGGGTTTTTGGGACACAGATACGCAGTATTTT	CSARRGFWDTDTQYF
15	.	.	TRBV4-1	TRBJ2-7	TGCGCCAGCAGCCAAGAGCCCAGGGAATTCAACGAGCAGTACTTC	CASSQEPREFNEQYF
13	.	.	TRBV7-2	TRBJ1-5	TGTGCCAGCAGCTTGAACAACAATCAGCCCCAGCATTTT	CASSLNNNQPQHF
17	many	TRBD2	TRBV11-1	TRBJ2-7	TGTGCCAGCAGCTCATCCGGGACTAGCGGGAGAAAGTACGAGCAGTACTTC	CASSSSGTSGRKYEQYF
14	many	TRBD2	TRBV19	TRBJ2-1	TGTGCCAGTAGTACGGGACTAGCCCTCAATGAGCAGTTCTTC	CASSTGLALNEQFF
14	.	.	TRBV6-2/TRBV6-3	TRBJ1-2	TGTGCCAGCAGAGACCCAGGGGCTAGCTATGGCTACACCTTC	CASRDPGASYGYTF
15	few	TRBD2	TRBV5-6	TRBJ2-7	TGTGCCAGCAGCGGGTTGGGGAGGGGCTCCTACGAGCAGTACTTC	CASSGLGRGSYEQYF
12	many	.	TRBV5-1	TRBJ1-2	TGCGCCAGCAGCGAGTCAACAAAGAACTACACCTTC	CASSESTKNYTF